This is a list of T cell receptor beta chains from one sample in a study of blood T cell repertoires in COVID-19. Assay used: immunoSEQ multiplex PCR; TCRdb lists only in-frame clones, some missing. The data show some 110,000 clones, about four fifths seen once. The sequenced material came from peripheral blood. The receptors were gathered from a man aged 60 to 69 with acute or convalescent COVID-19. Each CDR3 is given with its conserved first and last residue. D genes are given only for firm matches. A row's size may be missing; if present it is once, few, many or a size class.

V gene	D gene	clone size	J gene	CDR3 protein	CDR3 DNA
TRBV3-1/TRBV3-2	-	many	TRBJ2-1	CASSPGDEQFF	TGTGCCAGCAGCCCGGGGGATGAGCAGTTCTTC
TRBV6-1	-	-	TRBJ2-3	CASSEYGARGDTQYF	TGTGCCAGCAGTGAGTATGGGGCGCGGGGAGATACGCAGTATTTT
TRBV21-1	-	-	TRBJ2-7	CASSKAPGSTGAHEQYF	TGTGCCAGCAGCAAAGCTCCGGGGTCGACAGGGGCCCACGAGCAGTACTTC
TRBV27	-	-	TRBJ1-1	CASSEGWGEAFF	TGTGCCAGCAGTGAGGGTTGGGGTGAAGCTTTCTTT
TRBV6-4	-	-	TRBJ1-1	CASENRVSTEAFF	TGTGCCAGTGAAAACAGGGTGTCTACTGAAGCTTTCTTT
TRBV15	-	-	TRBJ2-1	CATSRDSPGYNEQFF	TGTGCCACCAGCAGAGATAGTCCAGGCTACAATGAGCAGTTCTTC
TRBV7-8	-	-	TRBJ2-7	CASSLVEESYEQYF	TGTGCCAGCAGCTTAGTTGAGGAATCCTACGAGCAGTACTTC
TRBV5-1	TRBD2	-	TRBJ2-3	CASRGLAASTDTQYF	TGCGCCAGCAGGGGACTAGCGGCTAGCACAGATACGCAGTATTTT
TRBV19	-	-	TRBJ1-5	CASSTLDSLNQPQHF	TGTGCCAGTAGTACCCTGGACAGTCTCAATCAGCCCCAGCATTTT
TRBV7-2	TRBD1	-	TRBJ2-7	CASSPGQGGYEQYF	TGTGCCAGCAGCCCGGGACAGGGGGGCTACGAGCAGTACTTC
TRBV7-6	TRBD1	-	TRBJ2-5	CASSSGGQAGLTQYF	TGTGCCAGCAGCTCAGGAGGACAGGCTGGGTTGACCCAGTACTTC
TRBV7-3	TRBD2	-	TRBJ2-2	CASSFLAGNTGELFF	TGTGCCAGCAGCTTCCTAGCGGGGAACACCGGGGAGCTGTTTTTT
TRBV7-3	TRBD1	-	TRBJ2-2	CASSALGGDRTGELFF	TGTGCCAGCAGCGCACTAGGAGGGGACAGGACCGGGGAGCTGTTTTTT
TRBV2	-	-	TRBJ2-3	CASSENGGNADTQYF	TGTGCCAGCAGTGAAAATGGGGGCAACGCAGATACGCAGTATTTT
TRBV29-1	-	-	TRBJ2-1	CSPFSFGESSYNEQFF	TGCAGCCCTTTTAGTTTCGGGGAGAGCTCCTACAATGAGCAGTTCTTC
TRBV7-9	TRBD2	-	TRBJ2-5	CASSPRLAGYQETQYF	TGTGCCAGCAGCCCACGACTAGCGGGGTACCAAGAGACCCAGTACTTC
TRBV5-1	TRBD2	-	TRBJ2-1	CASSLGLARYNEQFF	TGCGCCAGCAGCTTGGGACTAGCGCGATACAATGAGCAGTTCTTC
TRBV28	TRBD1	-	TRBJ1-2	CASSSLTGGRGNYGYTF	TGTGCCAGCAGTTCATTGACAGGGGGTCGGGGTAACTATGGCTACACCTTC
TRBV7-3	-	-	TRBJ2-7	CASSLNGGGAYEQYF	TGTGCCAGCAGCCTGAATGGTGGCGGGGCCTACGAGCAGTACTTC
TRBV12-5	TRBD1	-	TRBJ1-2	CASGYGTGVRYTF	TGTGCTAGTGGCTATGGGACAGGGGTCCGCTACACCTTC
TRBV30	TRBD1	-	TRBJ1-3	CAWTWTGGRNTIYF	TGTGCCTGGACCTGGACAGGGGGAAGAAACACCATATATTTT
TRBV6-2/TRBV6-3	-	-	TRBJ1-5	CASSPIYSNQPQHF	TGTGCCAGCAGCCCAATCTATAGCAATCAGCCCCAGCATTTT
TRBV28	TRBD1	-	TRBJ1-1	CASRMTGGAGEAFF	TGTGCCAGCAGAATGACAGGGGGCGCCGGTGAAGCTTTCTTT
TRBV2	-	-	TRBJ2-3	CASSLLVGDTQYF	TGTGCCAGCAGTCTTTTAGTCGGGGATACGCAGTATTTT
TRBV19	-	-	TRBJ2-3	CASSVDWGGSSTDTQYF	TGTGCCAGTTCCGTCGATTGGGGAGGCTCTAGCACAGATACGCAGTATTTT
TRBV13	TRBD1	-	TRBJ1-1	CASRRVGETGRNTEAFF	TGTGCCAGCAGACGAGTAGGGGAGACAGGGCGGAACACTGAAGCTTTCTTT
TRBV19	-	-	TRBJ2-6	CASSTPGLGFPGANVLTF	TGTGCCAGTAGTACGCCGGGACTGGGTTTTCCTGGGGCCAACGTCCTGACTTTC
TRBV19	TRBD1	-	TRBJ1-2	CASSRDRLYGYTF	TGTGCCAGTAGTCGGGACAGACTATATGGCTACACCTTC
TRBV6-5	TRBD1	-	TRBJ1-1	CASIRSQGGTEAFF	TGTGCCAGCATTAGGTCACAGGGGGGCACTGAAGCTTTCTTT
TRBV6-5	TRBD2	few	TRBJ2-3	CASNPTSGTDTQYF	TGTGCCAGCAACCCGACTAGCGGCACAGATACGCAGTATTTT
TRBV5-1	TRBD2	few	TRBJ2-1	CASLRLAGSKDEQFF	TGCGCCAGTCTGAGACTAGCGGGGAGTAAGGATGAGCAGTTCTTC
TRBV4-2	-	-	TRBJ1-2	CASTREGLDGYTF	TGTGCCAGCACCCGGGAGGGGTTGGATGGCTACACCTTC
TRBV3-1/TRBV3-2	-	-	TRBJ2-5	CASSYRTIQETQYF	TGTGCCAGCAGCTATCGGACTATCCAAGAGACCCAGTACTTC
TRBV5-4	TRBD1	-	TRBJ2-5	CASSYQGEETQYF	TGTGCCAGCAGCTACCAGGGGGAGGAGACCCAGTACTTC
TRBV2	-	-	TRBJ1-4	CASRRGGVDEKLFF	TGTGCCAGCAGGCGTGGGGGGGTGGATGAAAAACTGTTTTTT
TRBV7-3	TRBD2	-	TRBJ2-3	CASSLGTSRDTQYF	TGTGCCAGCAGCTTAGGGACTAGCAGGGATACGCAGTATTTT
TRBV29-1	-	-	TRBJ2-7	CSVRRDYEQYF	TGCAGCGTGCGCAGGGATTACGAGCAGTACTTC
TRBV10-1	TRBD1	-	TRBJ1-2	CASSEVGTDGYTF	TGCGCCAGCAGTGAAGTTGGGACAGATGGCTACACCTTC
TRBV5-1	TRBD1	-	TRBJ2-4	CASSPGTGLAIQYF	TGCGCCAGCAGCCCCGGGACAGGTCTCGCCATTCAGTACTTC
TRBV5-6	-	-	TRBJ2-7	CASSDQGAYEQYF	TGTGCCAGCAGCGACCAAGGGGCCTACGAGCAGTACTTC
TRBV7-8	-	few	TRBJ1-1	CASSLSGGYTEAFF	TGTGCCAGCAGCTTGTCCGGGGGGTACACTGAAGCTTTCTTT
TRBV19	TRBD1	-	TRBJ1-5	CASSILDRRHQPQHF	TGTGCCAGTAGTATACTGGACAGGCGCCATCAGCCCCAGCATTTT
TRBV19	TRBD1	-	TRBJ1-1	CASSILRDRDPASAPNTEAFF	TGTGCCAGTAGTATCCTCCGGGACAGGGATCCCGCTTCAGCCCCAAACACTGAAGCTTTCTTT
TRBV5-4	TRBD1	-	TRBJ2-3	CASSSGQTTTDTQYF	TGTGCCAGCAGCTCGGGACAGACAACCACAGATACGCAGTATTTT
TRBV1	-	-	TRBJ2-3	CTSSRGRGGGTDTQYF	TGCACCAGCAGCCGAGGGAGAGGAGGTGGCACAGATACGCAGTATTTT
TRBV9	TRBD1	-	TRBJ1-5	CASSQGQGGQPQHF	TGTGCCAGCAGCCAAGGACAGGGAGGACAGCCCCAGCATTTT
TRBV19	TRBD1	-	TRBJ1-1	CASSITDRGKAFF	TGTGCCAGTAGTATAACGGACAGGGGCAAAGCTTTCTTT
TRBV3-1/TRBV3-2	-	-	TRBJ2-7	CASSQNRYEQYF	TGTGCCAGCAGCCAAAATCGCTACGAGCAGTACTTC
TRBV19	TRBD2	-	TRBJ2-1	CASSMRLAGVTYNEQFF	TGTGCCAGTAGTATGAGGCTAGCGGGAGTAACCTACAATGAGCAGTTCTTC
TRBV28	-	-	TRBJ1-2	CASSAPNQGNYGYTF	TGTGCCAGCAGTGCACCTAATCAGGGAAACTATGGCTACACCTTC
TRBV10-2	TRBD2	-	TRBJ2-2	CASSEGTSLGTGELFF	TGCGCCAGCAGTGAAGGGACTAGCCTGGGCACCGGGGAGCTGTTTTTT
TRBV11-2	TRBD2	-	TRBJ2-5	CASSLSRTSGSRETQYF	TGTGCCAGCAGCTTATCCCGGACTAGCGGGAGTAGGGAGACCCAGTACTTC
TRBV12-3/TRBV12-4	-	few	TRBJ1-5	CASRVGEQPQHF	TGTGCCAGCAGAGTGGGAGAACAGCCCCAGCATTTT